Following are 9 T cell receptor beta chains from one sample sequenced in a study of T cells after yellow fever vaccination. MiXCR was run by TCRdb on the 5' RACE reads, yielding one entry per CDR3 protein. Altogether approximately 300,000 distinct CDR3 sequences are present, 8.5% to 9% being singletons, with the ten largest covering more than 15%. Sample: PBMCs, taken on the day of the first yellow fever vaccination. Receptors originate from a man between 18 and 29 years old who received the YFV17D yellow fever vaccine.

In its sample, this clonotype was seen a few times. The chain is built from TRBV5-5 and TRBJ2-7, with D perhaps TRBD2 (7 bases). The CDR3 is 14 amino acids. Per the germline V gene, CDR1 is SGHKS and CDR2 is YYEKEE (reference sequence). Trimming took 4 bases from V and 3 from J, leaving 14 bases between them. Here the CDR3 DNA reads TGTGCCAGCAGCCCGGGGGGACAAAGCTACGAGCAGTACGTC. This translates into CASSPGGQSYEQYV.

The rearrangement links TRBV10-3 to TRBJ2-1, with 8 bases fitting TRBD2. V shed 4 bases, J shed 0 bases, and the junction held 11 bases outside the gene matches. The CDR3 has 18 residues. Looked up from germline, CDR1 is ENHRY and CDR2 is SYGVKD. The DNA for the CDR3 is TGTGCCATCAGTGGAACCCCCGGCGGGGGGCCCTCCTACAATGAGCAGTTCTTC. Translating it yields CAISGTPGGGPSYNEQFF.

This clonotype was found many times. The CDR3 loop is CASSEGQGGPYEQYF. The DNA of the CDR3 is TGTGCCAGCAGTGAGGGACAGGGGGGCCCCTACGAGCAGTACTTC. The rearrangement joins TRBV12-3 or TRBV12-4 to TRBJ2-7; 11 nucleotides match TRBD1. This CDR3 has 15 amino acids. J gave up 2 bases and V 5 bases, and 5 bases lay outside the gene matches.

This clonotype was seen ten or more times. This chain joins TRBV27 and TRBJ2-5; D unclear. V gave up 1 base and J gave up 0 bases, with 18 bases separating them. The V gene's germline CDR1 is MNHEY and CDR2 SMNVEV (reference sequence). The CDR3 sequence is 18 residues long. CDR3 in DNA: TGTGCCAGCAGTTTATTCCGGCCCCCGGCTCTGTACCAAGAGACCCAGTACTTC. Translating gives CASSLFRPPALYQETQYF.

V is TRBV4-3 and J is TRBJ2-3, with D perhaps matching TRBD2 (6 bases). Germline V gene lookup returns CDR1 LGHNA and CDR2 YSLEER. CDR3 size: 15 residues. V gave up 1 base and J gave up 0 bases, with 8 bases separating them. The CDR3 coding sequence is TGCGCCAGCAGCCAAGGTGCGGGGAGCACAGATACGCAGTATTTT. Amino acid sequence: CASSQGAGSTDTQYF.

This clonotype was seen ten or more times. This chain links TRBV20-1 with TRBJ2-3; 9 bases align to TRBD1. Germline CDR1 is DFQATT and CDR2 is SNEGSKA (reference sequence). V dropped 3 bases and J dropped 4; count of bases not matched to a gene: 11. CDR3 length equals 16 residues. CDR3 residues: CSARKGQGRSADTQYF. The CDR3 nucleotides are TGCAGTGCTAGGAAGGGACAGGGAAGGAGCGCAGATACGCAGTATTTT.

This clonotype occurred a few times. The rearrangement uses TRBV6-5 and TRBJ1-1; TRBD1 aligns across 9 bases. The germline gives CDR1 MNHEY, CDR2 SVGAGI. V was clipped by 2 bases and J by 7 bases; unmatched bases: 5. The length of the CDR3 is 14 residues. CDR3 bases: TGTGCCAGCAGTTACGGACAGGGGTTTAATGAAGCTTTCTTT. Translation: CASSYGQGFNEAFF.

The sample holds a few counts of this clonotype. CDR3 residues: CASSQESGFATNEKLFF. In DNA, the CDR3 is TGTGCCAGCAGCCAAGAAAGTGGGTTTGCAACTAATGAAAAACTGTTTTTT. The chain couples TRBV4-2 to TRBJ1-4; no firm D call. The V end lost 0 bases, the J end lost 0 bases, and 11 bases lay between the germline ends. Germline V gene sequence: CDR1 LGHNA, CDR2 YNFKEQ. The CDR3 length is 17 residues.

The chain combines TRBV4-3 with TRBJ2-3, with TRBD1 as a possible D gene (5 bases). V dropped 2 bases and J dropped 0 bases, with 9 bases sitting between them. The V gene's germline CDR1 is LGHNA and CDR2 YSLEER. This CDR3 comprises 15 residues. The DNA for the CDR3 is TGCGCCAGCAGCCAAAGCCAGGGAAGCACAGATACGCAGTATTTT. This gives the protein CASSQSQGSTDTQYF.